The next 21 T cell receptor beta chains were all read from a single sample in a study of blood T cell repertoires in COVID-19. Assay used: immunoSEQ multiplex PCR; TCRdb lists only in-frame clones, some missing. The sample consists of under 75,000 clones, over 75% of them appearing once. Sequences were obtained from peripheral blood. The source is a man aged 50 to 59 with acute or convalescent COVID-19.

V and J are TRBV30 and TRBJ1-3; 7 bases match TRBD1. CDR1 is GTSNPN and CDR2 is SVGIG in the germline V gene (reference sequence). V lost 0 bases, J lost 3 bases, and 23 bases stayed unmatched. This CDR3 has 21 residues. Here the CDR3 DNA reads TGTGCCTGGAGTGTACAGTTTAAGAGACAGGGAACTTCTCTTAATGGAAACACCATATATTTT. It yields the protein CAWSVQFKRQGTSLNGNTIYF. Complete variable domain (other parts from reference TRBV30 and TRBJ1-3): SQTIHQWPATLVQPVGSPLSLECTVEGTSNPNLYWYRQAAGRGLQLLFYSVGIGQISSEVPQNLSASRPQDRQFILSSKKLLLSDSGFYLCAWSVQFKRQGTSLNGNTIYFGEGSWLTVV.

The chain is built from TRBV2 and TRBJ2-2; 7 nucleotides line up with TRBD2. This CDR3 is built from 15 residues. V was clipped by 6 bases and J by 1 base; unmatched bases: 5. CDR1 SNHLY and CDR2 FYNNEI come from the germline V gene. For the CDR3, the DNA is TGTGCCAGCAGAGGCCCTAGCGGGAACACCGGGGAGCTGTTTTTT. Residues: CASRGPSGNTGELFF.

In DNA, the CDR3 is TGTGCCAGTATCCTACAGGGGGCAAATTCACCCCTCCACTTT. This gives the protein CASILQGANSPLHF. The chain couples TRBV6-6 to TRBJ1-6; 9 nucleotides align to TRBD1. The CDR3 contains 14 residues. Losses at the gene ends were 9 bases for V and 7 bases for J; bases not matched to a gene: 7. CDR1 is MNHNY, CDR2 SVGAGI, per germline (reference sequence).

The CDR3 spells CATSRDYGTDTEAFF. As DNA, the CDR3 is TGTGCCACCAGCAGAGATTATGGGACAGACACTGAAGCTTTCTTT. The chain joins TRBV15 to TRBJ1-1; 7 positions agree with TRBD1. The CDR3 extends over 15 amino acids. Trimming at V came to 0 bases and at J to 3 bases, leaving 4 bases not matched to a gene. CDR1 is LNHNV, CDR2 YYDKDF, per germline (reference sequence).

This clone has a handful of counts. The chain links TRBV6-2 or TRBV6-3 to TRBJ1-5; 8 bases match TRBD1. Per the germline V gene, CDR1 is MNHEY and CDR2 is SVGEGT. This CDR3 contains 15 residues. J was trimmed by 6 bases and V by 4 bases; bases with no gene match: 8. The CDR3 loop reads CASSSDPGQVQPQHF. In nucleotides, the CDR3 is TGTGCCAGCAGTTCCGATCCGGGACAGGTTCAGCCCCAGCATTTT.

This clone has a single count. This chain connects TRBV11-2 to TRBJ1-3; TRBD1 might be the D (5 bases). The V gene lost 5 bases and the J gene lost 0 bases, with 8 bases spanning the gap. Germline CDR1 SGHAT, CDR2 FQNNGV. This CDR3 contains 14 residues. In DNA, the CDR3 is TGTGCCAGCAGCCTACAGGACTCTGGAAACACCATATATTTT. Translation: CASSLQDSGNTIYF.

The CDR3 loop reads CASSRPGGETQYF. In DNA form, the CDR3 reads TGTGCCAGCAGTCGACCGGGCGGGGAGACCCAGTACTTC. The J gene is TRBJ2-5, the V gene TRBV28; D is possibly TRBD2 (5 bases). The V gene's germline CDR1 is MDHEN and CDR2 SYDVKM. This CDR3 spans 13 amino acids. The V and J ends lost 5 bases and 5 bases respectively, with 12 bases between them.

The chain couples TRBV18 to TRBJ1-1; the D gene is possibly TRBD1 (6 bases). Trimming cost V 2 bases and J 9 bases, with 10 bases left between them. This CDR3 spans 12 amino acids. CDR1 and CDR2 from the germline V gene are KGHSH and LQKENI. CDR3 sequence (DNA): TGTGCCAGCTCACCAGATGGGGGCCAAGCTTTCTTT. It translates to CASSPDGGQAFF.

The gene calls are TRBV4-3 and TRBJ2-7, with 8 bases that match TRBD2. The CDR3 has 15 amino acids. Germline V gives CDR1 LGHNA, CDR2 YSLEER. The V segment lost 1 base and the J segment 4 bases; nucleotides outside the gene matches: 6. CDR3 sequence: CASSQATSGEYEQYF. Here the CDR3 DNA reads TGCGCCAGCAGCCAAGCAACTAGCGGAGAATACGAGCAGTACTTC.

The CDR3 DNA follows: TGCAGCGTTCCCCGGGACAGTAACTATGGCTACACCTTC. Translation: CSVPRDSNYGYTF. The V call is TRBV29-1, the J call TRBJ1-2; 7 nucleotides agree with TRBD1. The CDR3 is made up of 13 amino acids. Germline V gene lookup returns CDR1 SQVTM and CDR2 ANQGSEA. With V trimmed by 5 bases and J by 1 base, 4 bases remained unmatched.

This sequence joins TRBV29-1 and TRBJ2-3; D gene ambiguous. From germline, CDR1 is SQVTM and CDR2 ANQGSEA. Trimming left V 3 bases short and J 2 bases short, with 9 bases between. This CDR3 comprises 13 residues. The DNA of the CDR3 is TGCAGCGTTGAGGCACGTCTCACAGATACGCAGTATTTT. It yields the protein CSVEARLTDTQYF.

The rearrangement joins TRBV7-2 to TRBJ2-7; 14 bases align to TRBD2. The CDR3 spans 17 residues. Germline CDR1 reads SGHTA; CDR2 reads FQGNSA. Trimming took 5 bases from V and 4 from J; bases not matched to a gene: 10. Here the CDR3 DNA reads TGTGCCAGCAGCGCCCCGGGACTAGCGGGAGTTGCTTACGAGCAGTACTTC. This gives the protein CASSAPGLAGVAYEQYF. Full variable domain (rest looked up from reference TRBV7-2 and TRBJ2-7): GAGVSQSPSNKVTEKGKDVELRCDPISGHTALYWYRQSLGQGLEFLIYFQGNSAPDKSGLPSDRFSAERTGGSVSTLTIQRTQQEDSAVYLCASSAPGLAGVAYEQYFGPGTRLTVT.

This clone appeared a few times. The gene calls are TRBV11-2 and TRBJ1-6; possibly TRBD1 for D (6 bases). V lost 4 bases, J lost 7 bases, and 14 bases lay in between. This CDR3 is built from 15 residues. From germline, CDR1 is SGHAT and CDR2 FQNNGV. For the CDR3, the DNA is TGTGCCAGCAGCTCCCTCAGGGGAAAAAATTCACCCCTCCACTTT. Encoded protein: CASSSLRGKNSPLHF.

The genes are TRBV19 and TRBJ1-2; no clear D. V was trimmed by 4 bases and J by 8 bases, leaving 23 bases between them. In germline, CDR1 is LNHDA, CDR2 SQIVND (reference sequence). The CDR3 consists of 16 residues. In nucleotides, the CDR3 is TGTGCCAGTAGTAGCGGGAGTTCGAAATACATTTTCGGCTACACCTTC. It specifies CASSSGSSKYIFGYTF.

This clone has a single count. V gene TRBV5-6 combines with J gene TRBJ2-7; TRBD2 aligns across 11 bases. V trimming: 2 bases; J trimming: 2 bases; junction bases outside the gene matches: 3. Germline loops: CDR1 SGHDT, CDR2 YYEEEE. The CDR3 is 15 amino acids. The CDR3 loop is CASSFLAGGTYEQYV. CDR3 sequence (DNA): TGTGCCAGCAGCTTCCTAGCGGGGGGAACCTACGAGCAGTACGTC.

V usage is TRBV10-3 and J usage is TRBJ2-3; 12 bases match TRBD2. The CDR3 has 16 residues. The V gene's germline CDR1 is ENHRY and CDR2 SYGVKD. V was pared by 0 bases and J by 5 bases, with 3 bases of the junction left unmatched. In DNA, the CDR3 is TGTGCCATCAGTGAGTCATCGACTAGCGGGAGAGATACGCAGTATTTT. Its protein is CAISESSTSGRDTQYF.

The J gene is TRBJ2-2, the V gene TRBV28, with D possibly being TRBD2 (5 bases). From germline, CDR1 is MDHEN and CDR2 SYDVKM. V gave up 4 bases and J gave up 2 bases, with 11 bases separating them. The CDR3 has 15 residues. This CDR3 reads CASSSSAANTGELFF. The CDR3 DNA is TGTGCCAGCAGTTCATCAGCGGCAAACACCGGGGAGCTGTTTTTT.

V usage is TRBV19 and J usage is TRBJ1-2; D is unresolved. The CDR3 totals 13 residues. Trimming removed 7 bases at V and 4 bases at J, with 13 bases between. CDR1 and CDR2 from the germline V gene are LNHDA and SQIVND (reference sequence). The CDR3 region has the DNA TGTGCCAGTACAGAGGGAGTGGGCTATGGCTACACCTTC. Translated: CASTEGVGYGYTF. Using reference TRBV19 and TRBJ1-2 for the parts outside the CDR3, the full variable domain is DGGITQSPKYLFRKEGQNVTLSCEQNLNHDAMYWYRQDPGQGLRLIYYSQIVNDFQKGDIAEGYSVSREKKESFPLTVTSAQKNPTAFYLCASTEGVGYGYTFGSGTRLTVV.

This clone was picked up one time. The V gene is TRBV28, the J gene TRBJ1-1; D unresolved. Germline lookup yields CDR1 MDHEN and CDR2 SYDVKM. This CDR3 spans 17 amino acids. Trimming cost V 7 bases and J 0 bases, with 21 bases left between them. The CDR3 protein is CASTSPPGILMNTEAFF. CDR3 nucleotides: TGTGCCAGCACCTCCCCCCCCGGGATACTTATGAACACTGAAGCTTTCTTT.

This chain connects TRBV11-3 to TRBJ1-1; TRBD1 agrees at 8 bases. CDR1 is SGHNT, CDR2 YENEEA, per germline. Unmatched junction bases numbered 5, after V lost 4 bases and J lost 4 bases. The CDR3 runs 14 residues. The CDR3 protein is CASSSTGEGTEAFF. The CDR3 bases are TGTGCCAGCAGCTCGACAGGGGAGGGCACTGAAGCTTTCTTT.

This clone was seen only a few times. V gene TRBV11-3 combines with J gene TRBJ1-1, with TRBD1 matching 8 bases. Germline CDR1 SGHNT, CDR2 YENEEA. Germline trimming cut 2 bases from V and 2 bases from J; bases unmatched to any gene: 4. The CDR3 loop spans 15 amino acids. CDR3 nucleotides: TGTGCCAGCAGCTTATCCGGACAGGGAAACACTGAAGCTTTCTTT. Translation: CASSLSGQGNTEAFF.